Below are 21 T cell receptor beta chains sequenced from a single sample in a study of lymphopenia after photon versus proton radiotherapy. Here immunoSEQ multiplex PCR was the method, and the copy in TCRdb shows in-frame clones only, minus some. Seen here are about 58,000 clones, roughly 80% observed once, and the top ten hold 2.1%. Here the sequenced sample was peripheral blood, taken from a patient treated with proton-based radiotherapy. Receptor source: a man in his sixties with pancreatic cancer.

This clone was detected once. V usage is TRBV10-3 and J usage is TRBJ2-7, with TRBD2 identical over 7 bases. After removal of 3 bases from V and 0 bases from J, the junction contained 11 bases not matched to a gene. The CDR3 is made up of 17 amino acids. Looked up from germline, CDR1 is ENHRY and CDR2 is SYGVKD. CDR3 DNA: TGTGCCATCAGTGATATTGCTAGCGGCTCAGGCTCCTACGAGCAGTACTTC. This sequence encodes CAISDIASGSGSYEQYF.

The gene calls are TRBV28 and TRBJ2-7; 8 bases are shared with TRBD2. Germline V gene data show CDR1 as MDHEN and CDR2 as SYDVKM. V lost 3 bases, J lost 9 bases, and 10 bases stayed unmatched. The length of the CDR3 is 14 residues. Here the CDR3 DNA reads TGTGCCAGCAGTTTTAGGACCTGGGCGGGAGGGCAGTACTTC. It translates to CASSFRTWAGGQYF. The full variable domain, with the rest looked up from reference TRBV28 and TRBJ2-7, is DVKVTQSSRYLVKRTGEKVFLECVQDMDHENMFWYRQDPGLGLRLIYFSYDVKMKEKGDIPEGYSVSREKKERFSLILESASTNQTSMYLCASSFRTWAGGQYFGPGTRLTVT.

V is TRBV7-9 and J is TRBJ1-4; 8 bases are a match to TRBD1. In germline, CDR1 is SEHNR, CDR2 FQNEAQ (reference sequence). The CDR3 totals 15 residues. Trimming cost V 1 base and J 4 bases; bases outside gene matches: 2. The CDR3 is CASSLGDRNNEKLFF. The CDR3 DNA sequence: TGTGCCAGCAGCTTAGGGGACAGGAATAATGAAAAACTGTTTTTT.

V gene TRBV18 combines with J gene TRBJ2-7; 9 bases agree with TRBD1. Germline-derived CDR1 and CDR2 are KGHSH and LQKENI. With V trimmed by 0 bases and J by 0 bases, 3 bases remained unmatched. This CDR3 is built from 16 residues. The CDR3 coding sequence is TGTGCCAGCTCACCACCAGGGGGACAGGGCTCCTACGAGCAGTACTTC. Its protein is CASSPPGGQGSYEQYF.

CDR3 DNA: TGTGCCAGCAGCTTAATTCAGACCAACAGCTATGAGCAGTTCTTC. Translation: CASSLIQTNSYEQFF. The J gene is TRBJ2-1, the V gene TRBV7-8, with D hard to call. V was pared by 2 bases and J by 8 bases, with 16 bases between. Germline V gene data show CDR1 as SGHVS and CDR2 as FQNEAQ. This CDR3 has 15 residues.

The chain carries TRBV30 and TRBJ1-5; D gene uncertain. V lost 3 bases and J 0 bases, leaving 9 bases between the germline ends. The CDR3 is 14 amino acids. CDR1 is GTSNPN and CDR2 is SVGIG in the germline V gene (reference sequence). The CDR3 bases are TGTGCCTGGAGGAGGGAAGGTAGCAATCAGCCCCAGCATTTT. Its protein is CAWRREGSNQPQHF. The full variable domain, completed using reference TRBV30 and TRBJ1-5, is SQTIHQWPATLVQPVGSPLSLECTVEGTSNPNLYWYRQAAGRGLQLLFYSVGIGQISSEVPQNLSASRPQDRQFILSSKKLLLSDSGFYLCAWRREGSNQPQHFGDGTRLSIL.

The chain links TRBV4-3 to TRBJ2-7, with unresolved D. The CDR3 has 15 residues. Per germline, CDR1 LGHNA and CDR2 YSLEER. V lost 0 bases, J lost 6 bases, and 15 bases lay in between. CDR3 in DNA: TGCGCCAGCAGCCAAGATTGGGTAGGGCCCTCCGAGCAGTACTTC. Translating gives CASSQDWVGPSEQYF.

This clone was detected only a few times. The chain links TRBV4-1 to TRBJ2-5, with a tentative D call TRBD2 (5 bases). The V end lost 2 bases, the J end lost 1 base, and 20 bases lay between the germline ends. The CDR3 has 18 residues. Germline V CDR1 and CDR2: MGHRA, YSYEKL. CDR3 loop: CASSQNGGGSSFQETQYF. CDR3 coding DNA: TGCGCCAGCAGCCAAAACGGCGGAGGCAGCTCGTTCCAAGAGACCCAGTACTTC.

This clone occurred a few times. The CDR3 loop is CASSLNWSGNEQFF. CDR3 in DNA: TGTGCCAGCAGCTTAAATTGGTCCGGGAATGAGCAGTTCTTC. This chain links TRBV7-3 with TRBJ2-1, with D unclear. In germline, CDR1 is SGHTA, CDR2 FQGTGA. This CDR3 contains 14 residues. V lost 1 base and J 7 bases, leaving 11 bases between the germline ends.

The V and J genes are TRBV6-4 and TRBJ2-3; TRBD2 matches 10 bases. This CDR3 comprises 16 residues. The junction had 10 bases not matched to a gene; V was cut back by 4 bases and J by 6 bases. In germline, CDR1 is MRHNA, CDR2 SNTAGT. The CDR3 DNA reads as TGTGCCAGCAGTGCTTCTAGCGGGAGAGGGGGCGATACGCAGTATTTT. It is translated as CASSASSGRGGDTQYF.

V is TRBV6-5 and J is TRBJ1-1; D call uncertain. Trimming removed 10 bases at V and 1 base at J, with 7 bases between. Germline V gene lookup returns CDR1 MNHEY and CDR2 SVGAGI. The CDR3 is 11 residues long. This CDR3 reads CATRQNTEAFF. The DNA of the CDR3 is TGTGCCACCCGACAGAACACTGAAGCTTTCTTT.

This clone was seen a single time. The J gene is TRBJ2-7, the V gene TRBV10-3; 7 nucleotides agree with TRBD1. In germline, CDR1 is ENHRY, CDR2 SYGVKD. Trimming removed 3 bases from V and 4 bases from J; junction bases left unmatched: 6. The CDR3 is made up of 14 amino acids. CDR3 DNA: TGTGCCATCAGTGAACGACAGGGCAGTTACGAGCAGTACTTC. Translated, it gives CAISERQGSYEQYF.

This rearrangement joins TRBV2 to TRBJ2-7; maybe TRBD2 (6 bases). Trimming removed 0 bases from V and 5 bases from J, with 11 bases in between. This CDR3 has 14 residues. Germline lookup yields CDR1 SNHLY and CDR2 FYNNEI. CDR3 bases: TGTGCCAGCAGTGAAGCGGGAGGAAGGAACGAGCAGTACTTC. Protein: CASSEAGGRNEQYF.

This clone was detected only once. This chain uses TRBV30 with TRBJ2-7; the D is unclear. V was pared by 3 bases and J by 4 bases, with 19 bases between. The germline V gene has CDR1 GTSNPN and CDR2 SVGIG (reference sequence). The CDR3 is 15 amino acids. The CDR3 DNA reads TGTGCCTGGAGAAAGGGTACCGGTGCGCTTTACGAGCAGTACTTC. The encoded protein is CAWRKGTGALYEQYF. The variable domain in full, completed from reference TRBV30 and TRBJ2-7, reads SQTIHQWPATLVQPVGSPLSLECTVEGTSNPNLYWYRQAAGRGLQLLFYSVGIGQISSEVPQNLSASRPQDRQFILSSKKLLLSDSGFYLCAWRKGTGALYEQYFGPGTRLTVT.

In this sample, this clone turned up a few times. V is TRBV7-2 and J is TRBJ2-6; weak D call: TRBD2 (6 bases). The CDR3 is made up of 17 amino acids. Trimming took 2 bases from V and 0 from J, leaving 11 bases between them. The germline gives CDR1 SGHTA, CDR2 FQGNSA. CDR3 nucleotides: TGTGCCAGCAGCTTATTTGGAGGGAACTCTGGGGCCAACGTCCTGACTTTC. The encoded protein is CASSLFGGNSGANVLTF.

The genes are TRBV10-3 and TRBJ2-2, with TRBD2 matching 10 bases. Germline V gives CDR1 ENHRY, CDR2 SYGVKD. V was pared by 8 bases and J by 4 bases, with 4 bases of the junction left unmatched. This CDR3 has 14 amino acids. The CDR3 here is CAIDSGRSTGELFF. DNA for the CDR3: TGTGCCATCGATAGCGGGAGGAGCACCGGGGAGCTGTTTTTT.

The chain is built from TRBV9 and TRBJ1-1; D is unclear. Germline CDR1 is SGDLS and CDR2 is YYNGEE. The length of the CDR3 is 16 residues. V lost 2 bases to trimming and J lost 0 bases, with 14 bases between them. As DNA, the CDR3 is TGTGCCAGCAGCGTTCAGCCCGATCGGGTGAACACTGAAGCTTTCTTT. Its translation is CASSVQPDRVNTEAFF.

The J gene is TRBJ2-7, the V gene TRBV18; no reliable D call. Between the trimmed V and J ends, which lost 2 bases and 9 bases, there was a span of 20 bases. Germline V gene data show CDR1 as KGHSH and CDR2 as LQKENI. The CDR3 has 15 amino acids. For the CDR3, the DNA is TGTGCCAGCTCACCAAGTAAGAACGGCGGCTCGTGGCAGTACTTC. Its protein product is CASSPSKNGGSWQYF.

J is TRBJ1-2 and V is TRBV28; D is uncertain. This CDR3 comprises 14 residues. With 4 bases removed from V and 3 bases from J, the gap between germline ends came to 12 bases. CDR1 MDHEN and CDR2 SYDVKM come from the germline V gene. The CDR3 DNA reads TGTGCCAGCAGTTCCGTCGGGAATTACTATGGCTACACCTTC. Translation gives CASSSVGNYYGYTF.

The rearrangement joins TRBV28 to TRBJ1-5; D is undetermined. Between the trimmed V and J ends, which lost 5 bases and 4 bases, there was a span of 21 bases. The CDR3 is 17 residues long. CDR1 and CDR2 from the germline V gene are MDHEN and SYDVKM. The CDR3 is CASSLQRREFVNQPQHF. CDR3 DNA sequence: TGTGCCAGCAGTCTCCAACGCCGGGAATTCGTAAATCAGCCCCAGCATTTT.

The chain recombines TRBV6-5 with TRBJ1-6; a weak D match, TRBD1 (5 bases). Trimming removed 6 bases from V and 9 bases from J, with 12 bases in between. Looked up from germline, CDR1 is MNHEY and CDR2 is SVGAGI. The CDR3 extends over 13 amino acids. Here the CDR3 DNA reads TGTGCCAGCAGCAGGGAGTTGGGTTCACCCCTCCACTTT. This translates into CASSRELGSPLHF.